Ten or more counts support the clone carrying this T cell receptor (beta chain). The antigen is undetermined. The data originate from a study of T cells in Graves' hyperthyroidism and ophthalmopathy. Study context: Peripheral blood draws took place at initial diagnosis, ahead of any treatment.

Amplification of TCR beta CDR3 regions was performed using RNA transcripts as template. During a first-round RT-PCR of the TCR CDR3, the HTBI primer set was used. TCRdb processed the multiplex PCR reads anew with MiXCR; each CDR3 protein has one entry. This sample carries around 350,000 distinct CDR3 sequences, approximately 19% of them seen once, and the ten largest clones take around 4%. Study outcomes and limitations: The model anticipated ophthalmopathy a median about six months pre-onset.

V shed 7 bases and J shed 5 bases, with 20 bases lying between them. Per the germline V gene, CDR1 is MNHEY and CDR2 is SMNVEV (reference sequence). This CDR3 comprises 15 residues. Out of 10 ml of fresh peripheral blood came the PBMCs. The sample consisted of blood. This TCR came from a woman aged 18-30 years with Graves' hyperthyroidism. This chain links TRBV27 with TRBJ1-2; D call uncertain. CDR3 DNA: TGTGCCAGCAACAACGGCCCAGTTGACCTATATGGCTACACCTTC. Protein sequence: CASNNGPVDLYGYTF.